The TCR beta chain under discussion was sequenced for a study of T cells in Graves' hyperthyroidism and ophthalmopathy (dated 2019 in TCRdb). With regard to the full study: Peripheral blood was sampled at the time of initial diagnosis, prior to any treatment. After sampling, hyperthyroidism patients received methimazole starting at 30 mg daily, and ophthalmopathy patients received high-dose intravenous methylprednisolone. To identify distinguishing TCR V-J signatures, a discovery cohort of about 100 patients was used, comprising 40 to 45 with Graves' ophthalmopathy and some 60 with stable Graves' hyperthyroidism. According to the paper, TCR Vbeta CDR3 sequencing was carried out on approximately 140 peripheral blood samples, which came from around 43 ophthalmopathy, some 73 hyperthyroidism and about 17 progressor patients. In more than five Graves' hyperthyroidism patients, the study also compared T-cell repertoires from thyroid tissue with T-cell repertoires from blood. Prospective prediction of ophthalmopathy was tested in an independent validation cohort consisting of some 20 hyperthyroidism patients and more than 15 patients who later progressed to ophthalmopathy. The 75 to 100 discovery patients were randomly split 7:3 into training and test sets. What the study reported, not specific to this receptor: In validation, progression to ophthalmopathy was predicted by the model with 70.59% sensitivity and roughly 76% specificity, a median of 6.5 months before onset. No statistical method was used to set the sample size in advance, and investigators knew the group allocation. A 13 V-J signature model separated ophthalmopathy from stable hyperthyroidism, with nearly 90% sensitivity and approximately 81% specificity in cross-validation and 80%/75% in testing. Most expanded thyroid clonotypes (frequency above 0.001) were also found in blood, which suggests that blood repertoires may mirror thyroid immune responses.

Stable Graves' hyperthyroidism was defined as no progression to ophthalmopathy during 18 months of follow-up. Hyperthyroidism patients were newly diagnosed, with disease duration under 2 months, and aged 18 to 65 years. Any patient with an uncontrolled infection, another autoimmune disease, pregnancy or lactation was excluded. Diagnoses relied on clinical symptoms, serum thyroxine and TRAb, thyroid ultrasound and orbital computed tomography. PBMCs were isolated from 10 ml of fresh peripheral blood by Ficoll-Paque density gradient centrifugation. Trizol reagent was used to extract total RNA, and RNA quality was then checked on an Agilent 2100 Bioanalyzer. About this clonotype: No cognate antigen has been identified for it. At one of its ends the junction is not consistent with the germline gene, which may arise from a read error.

Amplification of TCR beta CDR3 regions was carried out from RNA transcripts. The first round of RT-PCR for the TCR CDR3 was performed with the HTBI primer set and the Qiagen OneStep RT-PCR kit. A second multiplex PCR round built the libraries, followed by size selection and purification. Sequencing of the libraries was done on an Illumina HiSeq2000 using paired-end 100 bp reads. On the authors' methods: Raw data were processed with SOAPnuke, discarding reads with adapters, uncalled bases, mean Phred below 15, or no exact constant-primer or identifier match. High-quality paired reads were merged using COPE v1.2.5, and each unique nucleotide sequence was defined as a clonotype. Clonotypes were aligned to IMGT TRBV, TRBD and TRBJ reference segments using MiTCR v1.1. Analysis was restricted to V-J combinations with a frequency above 0.0001, which covered just over 98% of repertoires. The TCS score was defined as the ratio of F50 (clonal expansion) to E x V (chaos), calculated using BLOSUM62-based TCRdist between CDR3 peptides within each V-J. Welch's t-statistics and random forest reduced around 520 V-J features to 10 to 15, which were used in a naive Bayes classifier (R e1071). TCRdb reran the public reads through fastp at Q25 and MiXCR, keeping productive beta chains. Rows are unified per CDR3 protein, each entry keeping the most common DNA and genes. The V and J calls and clone size are TCRdb's, not the authors'. Here the sample has 450,000 to 650,000 distinct CDR3 sequences; around 21% occur a single time. The ten most abundant clones make up around a quarter of the sample.

The origin of this receptor is a man aged 18 to 35 with Graves' hyperthyroidism. Material: blood.

At the DNA level, the sequence is TGTGCCTGGAAAGGACAGGGGTATCAGCCTCAGCATTTT. It is translated as CAWKGQGYQPQHF. The V and J genes are TRBV30 and TRBJ1-5; 9 of the junction bases match TRBD1. The germline V gene (reference sequence) provides CDR1 GTSNPN and CDR2 SVGIG. From cysteine to phenylalanine, the CDR3 is 13 amino acids long. Only the CDR3 part of the read is kept: 39 bases, read in frame from the first base.